The 20 T cell receptor beta chains reported below all come from one sample, sequenced in a study of OX40 agonist ivuxolimab in advanced cancers. Clones were read by immunoSEQ multiplex PCR, and TCRdb kept only the in-frame ones, dropping some. Of roughly 50,000 clones detected, about nine tenths appear once; the ten largest clones hold roughly 12%. The sample consisted of CD4+ or CD8+ T cells sorted from blood, taken in a trial of the OX40 agonist ivuxolimab. All receptors derive from an adult with an advanced solid tumor such as melanoma, head and neck, liver or kidney cancer.

The CDR3 protein is CASSLSDRVHGELFF. The CDR3 DNA reads as TGTGCCAGCAGCTTAAGTGATAGGGTTCACGGGGAGCTGTTTTTT. The J gene is TRBJ2-2, the V gene TRBV11-2; D is uncertain. Trimming removed 2 bases from V and 7 bases from J, with 14 bases in between. Germline V CDR1 and CDR2: SGHAT, FQNNGV. CDR3 length: 15 amino acids.

CDR3 amino acids: CASSLARTSGGYNEQFF. CDR3 DNA: TGTGCCAGCAGCTTAGCGCGGACTAGCGGGGGCTACAATGAGCAGTTCTTC. The chain employs TRBV7-6 and TRBJ2-1; TRBD2 matches 13 bases. J gave up 3 bases and V 0 bases, and 2 bases lay outside the gene matches. The CDR3 totals 17 residues. Germline loops: CDR1 SGHVS, CDR2 FNYEAQ.

The chain carries TRBV10-3 and TRBJ2-2, with 8 nucleotides matching TRBD2. The CDR3 is 15 amino acids. Per germline, CDR1 ENHRY and CDR2 SYGVKD. V dropped 6 bases and J dropped 3; count of bases not matched to a gene: 6. CDR3 amino acids: CAIRGWREDTGELFF. The CDR3 nucleotides are TGTGCCATCAGAGGATGGCGGGAGGACACCGGGGAGCTGTTTTTT.

This clone showed up just a few times. The rearrangement uses TRBV6-6 and TRBJ2-7; D remains ambiguous. Between the trimmed V and J ends, which lost 5 bases and 3 bases, there was a span of 14 bases. This CDR3 region has 14 residues. Germline V gives CDR1 MNHNY, CDR2 SVGAGI (reference sequence). CDR3 region: CASSLFAPSYEQYF. CDR3 DNA: TGTGCCAGCAGTCTCTTCGCACCAAGCTACGAGCAGTACTTC.

The chain employs TRBV11-2 and TRBJ2-3; the match to TRBD1 covers 7 bases. The V segment lost 3 bases and the J segment 2 bases; nucleotides outside the gene matches: 5. The CDR3 covers 15 residues. Germline CDR1 reads SGHAT; CDR2 reads FQNNGV. In DNA form, the CDR3 reads TGTGCCAGCAGCTTCGAGGGGGCCTTCACAGATACGCAGTATTTT. This translates into CASSFEGAFTDTQYF.

The V call is TRBV28, the J call TRBJ1-4; D might be TRBD1 (5 bases). Germline loops: CDR1 MDHEN, CDR2 SYDVKM. Trimming removed 2 bases at V and 13 bases at J, with 11 bases between. CDR3 length: 12 amino acids. In nucleotides, the CDR3 is TGTGCCAGCAGTTTAGGGGCCAGGGCACTGTTTTTT. Translating it yields CASSLGARALFF.

The chain links TRBV5-1 to TRBJ2-2, with 12 bases lining up with TRBD2. Trimming cost V 3 bases and J 5 bases; bases outside gene matches: 5. This CDR3 region has 16 residues. Per germline, CDR1 SGHRS and CDR2 YFSETQ. The chain's CDR3 is CASSSLAGGLTGELFF. The CDR3 region has the DNA TGCGCCAGCAGCTCACTAGCGGGAGGTCTAACCGGGGAGCTGTTTTTT.

This chain's CDR3 is CASSEWGGQYF. The DNA for the CDR3 is TGTGCCAGCAGTGAATGGGGGGGGCAGTACTTC. The gene calls are TRBV25-1 and TRBJ2-7; 7 bases agree with TRBD2. Germline V gene sequence: CDR1 MGHDK, CDR2 SYGVNS. J lost 9 bases, V lost 1 base, and 0 bases had no gene match. CDR3 size: 11 residues.

This clone has a handful of counts. This chain joins TRBV11-3 and TRBJ1-1; D is unclear. V was clipped by 4 bases and J by 11 bases, with 11 bases between them. The CDR3 is made up of 11 amino acids. Germline V gene sequence: CDR1 SGHNT, CDR2 YENEEA. The CDR3: CASSYSGEAFF. The DNA for the CDR3 is TGTGCCAGCAGCTACAGTGGTGAGGCTTTCTTT.

The V call is TRBV7-9, the J call TRBJ2-7, with 8 bases lining up with TRBD1. Losses at the gene ends were 5 bases for V and 5 bases for J; bases not matched to a gene: 8. The CDR3 contains 14 residues. CDR1 and CDR2 (germline): SEHNR, FQNEAQ (reference sequence). In DNA form, the CDR3 reads TGTGCCAGCAGCGTAGGACAGGGAAATAACGAGCAGTACTTC. It translates to CASSVGQGNNEQYF.

This rearrangement joins TRBV6-4 to TRBJ2-2; D is unresolved. V was shortened by 6 bases and J by 8 bases, with 13 bases between the two germline ends. In germline, CDR1 is MRHNA, CDR2 SNTAGT. CDR3 length: 13 amino acids. Here the CDR3 DNA reads TGTGCCAGCAGCCCGGAGAGAGCGGGGGAGCTGTTTTTT. It codes for CASSPERAGELFF.

The V gene is TRBV7-8, the J gene TRBJ1-5, with 8 bases identical to TRBD1. Germline V gene sequence: CDR1 SGHVS, CDR2 FQNEAQ. The V and J ends lost 5 bases and 4 bases, in that order; junction bases with no gene match: 7. This CDR3 region has 15 residues. CDR3 bases: TGTGCCAGCAGCCCCCAGGGGGCCCTTAATCAGCCCCAGCATTTT. Amino acids: CASSPQGALNQPQHF.

The chain carries TRBV5-6 and TRBJ1-3; D possibly corresponds to TRBD1 (6 bases). The CDR3 runs 16 residues. Trimming removed 4 bases at V and 0 bases at J, with 14 bases between. The germline gives CDR1 SGHDT, CDR2 YYEEEE. Here the CDR3 DNA reads TGTGCCAGCAGCCCAGCAGGGGATCCCTCTGGAAACACCATATATTTT. Encoded protein: CASSPAGDPSGNTIYF.

The V and J genes are TRBV11-2 and TRBJ1-5; TRBD1 agrees at 7 bases. V was clipped by 5 bases and J by 7 bases; unmatched bases: 11. Germline CDR1 reads SGHAT; CDR2 reads FQNNGV. The CDR3 runs 15 residues. CDR3 DNA sequence: TGTGCCAGCAGCCCCGATACAGGGGTAGGGCAGCCCCAGCATTTT. Residues: CASSPDTGVGQPQHF.

The gene calls are TRBV11-2 and TRBJ2-1; 15 nucleotides agree with TRBD2. Germline assignment: CDR1 SGHAT and CDR2 FQNNGV. This CDR3 is built from 15 residues. V gave up 4 bases and J gave up 9 bases; unmatched junction bases: 4. In DNA form, the CDR3 reads TGTGCCAGCAGCTGGACTAGCGGGGGGGGCGTTGAGCAGTTCTTC. Its translation is CASSWTSGGGVEQFF.

This CDR3 is CASSEQGYEQYF. CDR3 coding DNA: TGTGCCAGCAGTGAACAGGGCTACGAGCAGTACTTC. The chain combines TRBV6-1 with TRBJ2-7; TRBD1 is a possible D gene (5 bases). This CDR3 has 12 amino acids. V was clipped by 2 bases and J by 3 bases, with 5 bases between them. Germline V gene sequence: CDR1 MNHNS, CDR2 SASEGT.

V usage is TRBV18 and J usage is TRBJ1-3; D is ambiguous. The CDR3 is made up of 13 amino acids. Germline CDR1 and CDR2: KGHSH and LQKENI. The V end lost 6 bases, the J end lost 4 bases, and 10 bases lay between the germline ends. Here the CDR3 reads CASSAAGGNTIYF. The CDR3 DNA sequence: TGTGCCAGCTCTGCTGCGGGAGGAAACACCATATATTTT. The full variable domain, completed using reference TRBV18 and TRBJ1-3, is NAGVMQNPRHLVRRRGQEARLRCSPMKGHSHVYWYRQLPEEGLKFMVYLQKENIIDESGMPKERFSAEFPKEGPSILRIQQVVRGDSAAYFCASSAAGGNTIYFGEGSWLTVV.

The CDR3 DNA reads as TGTGCCAGCAGCTTGAGGACTAGCGGGAGCACAGATACGCAGTATTTT. This translates into CASSLRTSGSTDTQYF. The rearrangement joins TRBV5-4 to TRBJ2-3, with 11 bases fitting TRBD2. The V gene's germline CDR1 is SGHNT and CDR2 YYREEE (reference sequence). This CDR3 comprises 16 residues. With 1 base clipped from V and 0 bases from J, the junction kept 1 base outside the gene matches.

The chain uses TRBV5-4 and TRBJ1-2; a weak D match, TRBD1 (6 bases). The CDR3 contains 14 residues. Trimming pared 2 bases from V and 7 bases from J, leaving 15 bases between. Per germline, CDR1 SGHNT and CDR2 YYREEE (reference sequence). Here the CDR3 reads CASSLGYRVGGYTF. CDR3 coding DNA: TGTGCCAGCAGCTTAGGGTACAGGGTAGGTGGCTACACCTTC.

V gene TRBV11-2 combines with J gene TRBJ2-7; D call uncertain. This CDR3 contains 13 residues. Trimming left V 1 base short and J 5 bases short, with 9 bases between. In germline, CDR1 is SGHAT, CDR2 FQNNGV. Here the CDR3 reads CASSLGPLDEQYF. The CDR3 nucleotides read TGTGCCAGCAGCTTAGGTCCCCTGGACGAGCAGTACTTC.